The 32 T cell receptor beta chains below were found in one sample sequenced in a study of PD-1 blockade in classical Hodgkin lymphoma. Time point indicated: newly diagnosed, previously untreated cHL patient sample. Starting with thawed PBMCs, CD4+ T cells were purified by magnetic negative selection. Repertoires were generated with immunoSEQ multiplex PCR, while TCRdb's copy carries only in-frame clones and drops some. The sample has 20,000 to 30,000 clones; under 95% are singletons. Sequences were obtained from CD4+ T cells from blood. The receptors were gathered from a human donor with classical Hodgkin lymphoma.

The rearrangement joins TRBV6-5 to TRBJ2-7; TRBD1 matches at 7 bases. Germline trimming cut 5 bases from V and 6 bases from J; bases unmatched to any gene: 7. This CDR3 has 13 amino acids. Germline loops: CDR1 MNHEY, CDR2 SVGAGI. As DNA, the CDR3 is TGTGCCAGCAGTGGAGACAGGGCGGGCGAGCAGTACTTC. It specifies CASSGDRAGEQYF.

This chain links TRBV7-9 with TRBJ2-1, with D tentatively TRBD1 (5 bases). V lost 5 bases and J 4 bases, leaving 18 bases between the germline ends. The CDR3 spans 16 residues. Germline V gene sequence: CDR1 SEHNR, CDR2 FQNEAQ (reference sequence). As DNA, the CDR3 is TGTGCCAGCAGCCCCCCCTGGACAAAGGATTACAATGAGCAGTTCTTC. It encodes CASSPPWTKDYNEQFF. Filled out from reference TRBV7-9 and TRBJ2-1, the complete variable domain reads DTGVSQNPRHKITKRGQNVTFRCDPISEHNRLYWYRQTLGQGPEFLTYFQNEAQLEKSRLLSDRFSAERPKGSFSTLEIQRTEQGDSAMYLCASSPPWTKDYNEQFFGPGTRLTVL.

The rearrangement uses TRBV18 and TRBJ2-1; a weak D match, TRBD2 (6 bases). This CDR3 is built from 15 residues. The V end was cut by 4 bases, the J end by 6 bases, with 16 bases between. The V gene's germline CDR1 is KGHSH and CDR2 LQKENI. CDR3 nucleotide sequence: TGTGCCAGCTCACTATTAGCGGACGTGCCCAATGAGCAGTTCTTC. Protein product: CASSLLADVPNEQFF. Variable domain in full (rest from reference TRBV18 and TRBJ2-1): NAGVMQNPRHLVRRRGQEARLRCSPMKGHSHVYWYRQLPEEGLKFMVYLQKENIIDESGMPKERFSAEFPKEGPSILRIQQVVRGDSAAYFCASSLLADVPNEQFFGPGTRLTVL.

The chain joins TRBV2 to TRBJ2-3; 14 bases agree with TRBD2. Looked up from germline, CDR1 is SNHLY and CDR2 is FYNNEI. Losses at the gene ends were 7 bases for V and 0 bases for J; bases not matched to a gene: 9. CDR3 size: 18 residues. CDR3 bases: TGTGCCAGCAACAGACTAGCGGGGGGGGGTGCTAGCACAGATACGCAGTATTTT. It codes for CASNRLAGGGASTDTQYF.

This clone was seen just once. This chain joins TRBV28 and TRBJ2-7, with D possibly matching TRBD1 (6 bases). With 6 bases removed from V and 0 bases from J, the gap between germline ends came to 15 bases. The CDR3 consists of 15 residues. Germline V gene lookup returns CDR1 MDHEN and CDR2 SYDVKM. CDR3 coding DNA: TGTGCCAGCAGCCCCCCGGGACATCGCTCCTACGAGCAGTACTTC. It yields the protein CASSPPGHRSYEQYF.

J is TRBJ1-5 and V is TRBV7-2; the match to TRBD1 covers 10 bases. The J segment lost 6 bases and the V segment lost 5 bases, leaving 7 bases of the junction unmatched. Germline V gene sequence: CDR1 SGHTA, CDR2 FQGNSA. The CDR3 has 15 residues. The CDR3 nucleotides are TGTGCCAGCAGCACCCGACAGGGGGCAGGTCAGCCCCAGCATTTT. Encoded protein: CASSTRQGAGQPQHF.

The rearrangement uses TRBV7-3 and TRBJ2-1; TRBD2 is a possible D gene (7 bases). This CDR3 has 18 residues. The germline V and J ends were trimmed by 3 bases and 5 bases, with 23 bases remaining between them. Germline CDR1 is SGHTA and CDR2 is FQGTGA. The CDR3 bases are TGTGCCAGCAGCTTTCAGAAATGGAGGGGGGGCAGACACAATGAGCAGTTCTTC. Translating it yields CASSFQKWRGGRHNEQFF.

This clone has just one count. This chain uses TRBV9 with TRBJ2-5; D is unclear. V was cut by 0 bases and J by 0 bases, with 6 bases left in between. The CDR3 extends over 14 amino acids. Germline values: CDR1 SGDLS, CDR2 YYNGEE. The CDR3 loop is CASSVDVYQETQYF. CDR3 nucleotide sequence: TGTGCCAGCAGCGTAGATGTGTACCAAGAGACCCAGTACTTC.

The chain employs TRBV11-3 and TRBJ2-3; D not resolved. Germline V CDR1 and CDR2: SGHNT, YENEEA. CDR3 length: 13 residues. V was shortened by 5 bases and J by 2 bases, with 8 bases between the two germline ends. The CDR3 is CASSPRLTDTQYF. DNA for the CDR3: TGTGCCAGCAGCCCGAGGCTCACAGATACGCAGTATTTT.

The genes are TRBV7-2 and TRBJ2-3; 9 positions agree with TRBD2. Germline values: CDR1 SGHTA, CDR2 FQGNSA. J lost 2 bases, V lost 0 bases, and 3 bases had no gene match. The CDR3 spans 16 residues. The CDR3 DNA reads as TGTGCCAGCAGCTTAGCGCCTAGCGGGGACACAGATACGCAGTATTTT. Translating it yields CASSLAPSGDTDTQYF. The entire variable domain, with the rest obtained from reference TRBV7-2 and TRBJ2-3, is as follows: GAGVSQSPSNKVTEKGKDVELRCDPISGHTALYWYRQSLGQGLEFLIYFQGNSAPDKSGLPSDRFSAERTGGSVSTLTIQRTQQEDSAVYLCASSLAPSGDTDTQYFGPGTRLTVL.

This sequence joins TRBV6-1 and TRBJ1-5; D remains unclear. Germline CDR1 MNHNS, CDR2 SASEGT. The CDR3 contains 17 residues. With 0 bases removed from V and 2 bases from J, the gap between germline ends came to 14 bases. The CDR3 sequence is CASSEAVLRRGNQPQHF. The CDR3 nucleotides are TGTGCCAGCAGTGAAGCGGTTCTCCGGAGGGGCAATCAGCCCCAGCATTTT.

V usage is TRBV12-5 and J usage is TRBJ1-3, with D unresolved. Deletions cut 6 bases from V and 0 bases from J, with 9 bases between. The CDR3 has 14 residues. Germline lookup yields CDR1 LGHNT and CDR2 FRNRAP. This CDR3 is CASGLGSSGNTIYF. The CDR3 region has the DNA TGTGCTAGTGGGCTGGGGTCCTCTGGAAACACCATATATTTT.

The chain is built from TRBV6-1 and TRBJ1-2; unclear D gene. The CDR3 is 12 amino acids. In germline, CDR1 is MNHNS, CDR2 SASEGT. Trimming shortened V by 8 bases and J by 7 bases, and 14 bases separated the two germline ends. In nucleotides, the CDR3 is TGTGCCAGCCGAAAGGAGAATCGTGGCTACACCTTC. Its translation is CASRKENRGYTF.

The gene calls are TRBV2 and TRBJ2-7; 7 nucleotides agree with TRBD2. The CDR3 extends over 16 amino acids. V shed 8 bases, J shed 2 bases, and the junction held 15 bases outside the gene matches. Germline V gene data show CDR1 as SNHLY and CDR2 as FYNNEI. CDR3 residues: CASQIDHGTTAYEQYF. The CDR3 coding sequence is TGTGCCAGCCAAATAGACCACGGGACTACCGCCTACGAGCAGTACTTC. Full variable domain (outside the CDR3, taken from reference TRBV2 and TRBJ2-7): EPEVTQTPSHQVTQMGQEVILRCVPISNHLYFYWYRQILGQKVEFLVSFYNNEISEKSEIFDDQFSVERPDGSNFTLKIRSTKLEDSAMYFCASQIDHGTTAYEQYFGPGTRLTVT.

Only one count was recorded for this clone. V and J are TRBV18 and TRBJ2-2; tentative D call: TRBD2 (6 bases). With 6 bases removed from V and 3 bases from J, the gap between germline ends came to 11 bases. From germline, CDR1 is KGHSH and CDR2 LQKENI. The CDR3 runs to 14 residues. The CDR3 reads CASSKSGDTGELFF. The CDR3 DNA follows: TGTGCCAGCTCCAAGTCGGGGGACACCGGGGAGCTGTTTTTT.

This clone turned up a few times. V gene TRBV7-9 combines with J gene TRBJ1-1; D gene uncertain. This CDR3 contains 15 residues. The germline V gene has CDR1 SEHNR and CDR2 FQNEAQ (reference sequence). V lost 0 bases, J lost 1 base, and 9 bases lay in between. The CDR3 DNA follows: TGTGCCAGCAGCTTAGCCGTAAGTCCGAACACTGAAGCTTTCTTT. Translation gives CASSLAVSPNTEAFF.

V gene TRBV10-1 combines with J gene TRBJ2-7; TRBD1 aligns across 7 bases. Germline CDR1 reads WNHNN; CDR2 reads SYGVQD (reference sequence). V was pared by 3 bases and J by 3 bases, with 5 bases of the junction left unmatched. The CDR3 contains 14 residues. The CDR3 loop reads CASSDGTEFYEQYF. CDR3 nucleotide sequence: TGCGCCAGCAGTGATGGGACAGAGTTCTACGAGCAGTACTTC.

The gene calls are TRBV9 and TRBJ2-1; D unclear. Germline CDR1 and CDR2: SGDLS and YYNGEE. The V and J ends lost 3 bases and 6 bases respectively, with 13 bases between them. The CDR3 consists of 14 residues. Written as DNA, the CDR3 is TGTGCCAGCAGCGCCTTACCAGAGCCCAATGAGCAGTTCTTC. This gives the protein CASSALPEPNEQFF.

This clone appeared a single time. The rearrangement uses TRBV19 and TRBJ1-2; 7 bases fit TRBD1. The CDR3 covers 15 residues. CDR1 is LNHDA, CDR2 SQIVND, per germline (reference sequence). V dropped 0 bases and J dropped 4; count of bases not matched to a gene: 5. The DNA of the CDR3 is TGTGCCAGTAGTATAGATCGTGGGACAGCCTATGGCTACACCTTC. It codes for CASSIDRGTAYGYTF.

The genes are TRBV5-5 and TRBJ2-2, with no clear D. This CDR3 region has 16 residues. Germline loops: CDR1 SGHKS, CDR2 YYEKEE (reference sequence). Trimming shortened V by 3 bases and J by 3 bases, and 15 bases separated the two germline ends. The DNA of the CDR3 is TGTGCCAGCAGCTGGGTCTACGGAAGGGACACCGGGGAGCTGTTTTTT. This codes for CASSWVYGRDTGELFF.

The rearrangement links TRBV5-1 to TRBJ2-1; tentatively, D is TRBD2 (7 bases). CDR1 is SGHRS, CDR2 YFSETQ, per germline. V was shortened by 5 bases and J by 2 bases, with 17 bases between the two germline ends. The CDR3 length is 16 residues. The CDR3 DNA is TGCGCCAGCAGGGAGGTGGGGGGGGCCCCCTACAATGAGCAGTTCTTC. Translated: CASREVGGAPYNEQFF.

The chain is built from TRBV6-6 and TRBJ1-5, with 7 bases lining up with TRBD1. The CDR3 totals 16 residues. V shed 2 bases and J 6 bases; nucleotides not matched to a gene: 10. CDR1 and CDR2 (germline): MNHNY, SVGAGI (reference sequence). CDR3 coding DNA: TGTGCCAGCAGTTACCCGGGACAGCCAAGGGGTCAGCCCCAGCATTTT. Amino acids: CASSYPGQPRGQPQHF.

The gene calls are TRBV19 and TRBJ1-1, with 8 positions matching TRBD1. Looked up from germline, CDR1 is LNHDA and CDR2 is SQIVND (reference sequence). The J segment lost 11 bases and the V segment lost 5 bases, leaving 13 bases of the junction unmatched. The CDR3 runs to 14 residues. The CDR3 DNA sequence: TGTGCCAGTAGTCTTCAGGGGGCGGTGGGTCTCGCTTTCTTT. It specifies CASSLQGAVGLAFF.

The chain recombines TRBV13 with TRBJ2-3; 7 nucleotides agree with TRBD2. The CDR3 has 16 residues. With V trimmed by 2 bases and J by 0 bases, 5 bases remained unmatched. In germline, CDR1 is PRHDT, CDR2 FYEKMQ (reference sequence). The CDR3 spells CASSLSRGVSTDTQYF. In DNA, the CDR3 is TGTGCCAGCAGCTTAAGCCGGGGGGTAAGCACAGATACGCAGTATTTT.

V and J are TRBV11-2 and TRBJ2-5; D gene unclear. The length of the CDR3 is 15 residues. V was cut by 5 bases and J by 5 bases, with 18 bases left in between. From germline, CDR1 is SGHAT and CDR2 FQNNGV. CDR3 bases: TGTGCCAGCAGCCAGAACCCTAGTGGTGGTGAGACCCAGTACTTC. Translation gives CASSQNPSGGETQYF.

The CDR3 region is CAISPRGGENTEAFF. DNA of the CDR3: TGTGCCATCAGTCCCCGGGGAGGGGAGAACACTGAAGCTTTCTTT. The rearrangement joins TRBV10-3 to TRBJ1-1; D possibly corresponds to TRBD1 (5 bases). Trimming pared 5 bases from V and 1 base from J, leaving 14 bases between. The CDR3 is 15 residues long. The V gene's germline CDR1 is ENHRY and CDR2 SYGVKD.

The rearrangement joins TRBV10-3 to TRBJ1-1; D is ambiguous. This CDR3 contains 15 residues. The V gene lost 7 bases and the J gene lost 0 bases, with 15 bases spanning the gap. Germline V gives CDR1 ENHRY, CDR2 SYGVKD. The CDR3 nucleotides read TGTGCCATCAAGGGAGCGCGTCAGCTGAACACTGAAGCTTTCTTT. It encodes CAIKGARQLNTEAFF.

This chain connects TRBV9 to TRBJ1-1; D unresolved. Germline CDR1 SGDLS, CDR2 YYNGEE. V lost 0 bases, J lost 8 bases, and 8 bases lay in between. The CDR3 sequence is 12 residues long. CDR3 loop: CASSVAFGEAFF. CDR3 nucleotides: TGTGCCAGCAGCGTAGCTTTCGGGGAAGCTTTCTTT.

The chain employs TRBV5-1 and TRBJ1-2; 8 nucleotides line up with TRBD1. With 3 bases clipped from V and 5 bases from J, the junction kept 9 bases outside the gene matches. Looked up from germline, CDR1 is SGHRS and CDR2 is YFSETQ. This CDR3 has 15 residues. The CDR3 bases are TGCGCCAGCAGCTCCTTATTACAGGGGGGGTATGGCTACACCTTC. Translated: CASSSLLQGGYGYTF.

This chain's CDR3 is CASSEEDRRNTIYF. DNA for the CDR3: TGTGCCAGCAGTGAAGAGGACAGGCGAAACACCATATATTTT. The rearrangement links TRBV6-4 to TRBJ1-3; TRBD1 matches at 7 bases. Trimming took 3 bases from V and 5 from J; bases not matched to a gene: 4. Germline V gives CDR1 MRHNA, CDR2 SNTAGT. The CDR3 loop spans 14 amino acids.

The chain links TRBV28 to TRBJ2-7; no reliable D call. The CDR3 extends over 12 amino acids. V lost 3 bases, J lost 4 bases, and 7 bases lay in between. Germline V gene sequence: CDR1 MDHEN, CDR2 SYDVKM. The CDR3 loop reads CASSFWVYEQYF. Here the CDR3 DNA reads TGTGCCAGCAGTTTTTGGGTGTACGAGCAGTACTTC.

The chain couples TRBV6-5 to TRBJ1-1, with TRBD1 as a possible D gene (5 bases). The CDR3 sequence is 15 residues long. CDR1 MNHEY and CDR2 SVGAGI come from the germline V gene. The V end was cut by 2 bases, the J end by 5 bases, with 15 bases between. CDR3 region: CASSYTGTRGTEAFF. The CDR3 DNA follows: TGTGCCAGCAGTTACACCGGGACCCGGGGTACTGAAGCTTTCTTT.